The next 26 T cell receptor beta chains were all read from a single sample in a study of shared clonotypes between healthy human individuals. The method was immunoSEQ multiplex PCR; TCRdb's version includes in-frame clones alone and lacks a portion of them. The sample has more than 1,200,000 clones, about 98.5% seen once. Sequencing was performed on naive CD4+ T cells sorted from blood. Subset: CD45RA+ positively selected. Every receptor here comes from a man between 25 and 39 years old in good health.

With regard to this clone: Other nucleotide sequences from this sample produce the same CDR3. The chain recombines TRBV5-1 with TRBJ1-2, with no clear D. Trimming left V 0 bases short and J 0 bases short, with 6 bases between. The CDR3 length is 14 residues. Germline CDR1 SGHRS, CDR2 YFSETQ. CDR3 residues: CASSLEPANYGYTF. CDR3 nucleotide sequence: TGCGCCAGCAGCTTGGAACCAGCTAACTATGGCTACACCTTC.

The CDR3 nucleotides are TGTGCCAGCAGCTTCAAGGCCACAGGGGGCGCTAAGGCAGATACGCAGTATTTT. Protein sequence: CASSFKATGGAKADTQYF. V is TRBV7-2 and J is TRBJ2-3; 9 bases line up with TRBD1. CDR3 size: 18 residues. Losses at the gene ends were 3 bases for V and 4 bases for J; bases not matched to a gene: 14. Germline V gene sequence: CDR1 SGHTA, CDR2 FQGNSA.

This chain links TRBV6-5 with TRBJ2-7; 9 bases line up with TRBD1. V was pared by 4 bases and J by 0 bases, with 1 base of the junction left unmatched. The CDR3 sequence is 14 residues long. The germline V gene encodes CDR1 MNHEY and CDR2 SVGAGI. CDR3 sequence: CASSWDRASYEQYF. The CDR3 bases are TGTGCCAGCAGTTGGGACAGGGCCTCCTACGAGCAGTACTTC.

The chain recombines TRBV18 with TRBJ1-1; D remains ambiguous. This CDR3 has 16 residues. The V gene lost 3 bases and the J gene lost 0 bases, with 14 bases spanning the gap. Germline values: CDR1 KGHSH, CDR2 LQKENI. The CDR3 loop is CASSPLTTLMNTEAFF. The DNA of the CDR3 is TGTGCCAGCTCACCTCTGACGACACTCATGAACACTGAAGCTTTCTTT.

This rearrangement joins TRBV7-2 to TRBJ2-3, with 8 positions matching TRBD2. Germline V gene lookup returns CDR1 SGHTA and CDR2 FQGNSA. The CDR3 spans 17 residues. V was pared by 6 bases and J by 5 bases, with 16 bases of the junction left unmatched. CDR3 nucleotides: TGTGCCAGCAGTGTCTCCAGGGTTGGGCTAGCGGGAGATACGCAGTATTTT. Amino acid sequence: CASSVSRVGLAGDTQYF.

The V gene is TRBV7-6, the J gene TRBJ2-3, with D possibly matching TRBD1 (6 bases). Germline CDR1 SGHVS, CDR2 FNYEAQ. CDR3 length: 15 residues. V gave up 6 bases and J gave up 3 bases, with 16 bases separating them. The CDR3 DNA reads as TGTGCCAGCAGATTACTTGGGACACCGACAGATACGCAGTATTTT. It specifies CASRLLGTPTDTQYF.

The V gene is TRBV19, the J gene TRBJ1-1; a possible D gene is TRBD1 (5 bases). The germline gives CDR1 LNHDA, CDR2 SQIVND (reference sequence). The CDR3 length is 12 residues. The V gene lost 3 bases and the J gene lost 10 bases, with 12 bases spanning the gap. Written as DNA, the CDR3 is TGTGCCAGTAGTATGTTAGGGGACGGAGCTTTCTTT. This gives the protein CASSMLGDGAFF.

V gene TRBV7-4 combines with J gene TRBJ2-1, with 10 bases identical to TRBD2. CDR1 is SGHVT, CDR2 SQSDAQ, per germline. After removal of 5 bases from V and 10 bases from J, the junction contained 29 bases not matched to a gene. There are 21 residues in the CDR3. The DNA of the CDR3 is TGTGCCAGCAGCAGACACCGGGACAGGATGATGGGACTAGCGCCACGGGGGGAGCAGTTCTTC. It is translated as CASSRHRDRMMGLAPRGEQFF.

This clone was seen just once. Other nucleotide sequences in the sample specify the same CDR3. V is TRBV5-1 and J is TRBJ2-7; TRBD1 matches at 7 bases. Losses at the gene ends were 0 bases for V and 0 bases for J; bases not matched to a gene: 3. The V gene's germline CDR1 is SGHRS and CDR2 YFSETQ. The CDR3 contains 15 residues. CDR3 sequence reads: CASSLGQGSSYEQYF. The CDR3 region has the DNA TGCGCCAGCAGCTTGGGACAGGGTAGCTCCTACGAGCAGTACTTC.

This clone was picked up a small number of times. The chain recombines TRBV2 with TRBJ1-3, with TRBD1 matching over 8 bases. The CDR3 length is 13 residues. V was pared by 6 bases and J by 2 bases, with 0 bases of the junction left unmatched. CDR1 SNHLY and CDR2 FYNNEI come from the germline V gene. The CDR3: CASRDRAGNTIYF. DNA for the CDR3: TGTGCCAGCAGGGACAGGGCTGGAAACACCATATATTTT.

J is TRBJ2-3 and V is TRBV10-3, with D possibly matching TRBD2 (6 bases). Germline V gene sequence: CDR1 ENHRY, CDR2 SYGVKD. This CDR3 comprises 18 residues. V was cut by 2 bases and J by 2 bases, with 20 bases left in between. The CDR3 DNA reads TGTGCCATCAGTGAGACGCTGCGGGATCTCATACTCACAGATACGCAGTATTTT. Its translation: CAISETLRDLILTDTQYF.

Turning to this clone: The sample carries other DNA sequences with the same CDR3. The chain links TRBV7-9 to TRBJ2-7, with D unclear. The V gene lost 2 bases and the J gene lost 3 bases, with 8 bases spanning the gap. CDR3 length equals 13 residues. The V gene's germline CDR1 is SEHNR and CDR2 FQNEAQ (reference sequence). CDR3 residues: CASSLTGDYEQYF. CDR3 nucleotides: TGTGCCAGCAGCTTAACTGGAGACTACGAGCAGTACTTC.

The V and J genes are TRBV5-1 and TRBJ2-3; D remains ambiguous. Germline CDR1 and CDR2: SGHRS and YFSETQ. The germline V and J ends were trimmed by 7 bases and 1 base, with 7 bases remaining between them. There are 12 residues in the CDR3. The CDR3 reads CASFMGTDTQYF. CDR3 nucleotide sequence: TGCGCCAGCTTTATGGGCACAGATACGCAGTATTTT.

The CDR3 sequence is CASSWTSGRAETQYF. CDR3 sequence (DNA): TGCGCCAGCAGTTGGACTAGCGGGAGGGCAGAGACCCAGTACTTC. The chain recombines TRBV5-1 with TRBJ2-5; 15 positions match TRBD2. V shed 5 bases and J 4 bases; nucleotides not matched to a gene: 3. The CDR3 runs 15 residues. Germline V gene sequence: CDR1 SGHRS, CDR2 YFSETQ.

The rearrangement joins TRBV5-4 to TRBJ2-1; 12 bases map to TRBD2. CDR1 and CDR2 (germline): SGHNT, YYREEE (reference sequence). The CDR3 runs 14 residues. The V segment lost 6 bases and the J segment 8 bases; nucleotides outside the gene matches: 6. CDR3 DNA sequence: TGTGCCAGCAAGACTAGCGGGAGTCCCGATGAGCAGTTCTTC. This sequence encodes CASKTSGSPDEQFF.

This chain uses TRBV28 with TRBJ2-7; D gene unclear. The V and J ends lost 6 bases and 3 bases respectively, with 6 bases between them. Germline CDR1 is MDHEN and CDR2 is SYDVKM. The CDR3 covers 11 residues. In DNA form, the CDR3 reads TGTGCCAGCAGCGTTCGCTACGAGCAGTACTTC. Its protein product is CASSVRYEQYF.

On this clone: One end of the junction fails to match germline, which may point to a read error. The CDR3 coding sequence is TGTGCTAGCAGCCTCAACCGGGGGGAGCAGTTCTTC. Protein product: CASSLNRGEQFF. This chain joins TRBV7-7 and TRBJ2-1, with D perhaps TRBD2 (6 bases). CDR1 and CDR2 from the germline V gene are SSHAT and FNYEAQ (reference sequence). The CDR3 has 12 residues.

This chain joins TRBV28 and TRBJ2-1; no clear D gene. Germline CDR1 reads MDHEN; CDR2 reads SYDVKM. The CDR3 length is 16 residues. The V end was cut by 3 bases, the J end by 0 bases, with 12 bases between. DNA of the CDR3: TGTGCCAGCAGTTTTCTCGGCCTTAGCTCCTACAATGAGCAGTTCTTC. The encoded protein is CASSFLGLSSYNEQFF.

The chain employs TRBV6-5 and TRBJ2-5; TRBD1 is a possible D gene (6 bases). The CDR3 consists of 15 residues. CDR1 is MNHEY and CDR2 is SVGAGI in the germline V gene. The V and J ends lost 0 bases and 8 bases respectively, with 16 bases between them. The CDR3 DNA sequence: TGTGCCAGCAGTTACTCACAGGGAGTGTCGGTAACCCAGTACTTC. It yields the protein CASSYSQGVSVTQYF.

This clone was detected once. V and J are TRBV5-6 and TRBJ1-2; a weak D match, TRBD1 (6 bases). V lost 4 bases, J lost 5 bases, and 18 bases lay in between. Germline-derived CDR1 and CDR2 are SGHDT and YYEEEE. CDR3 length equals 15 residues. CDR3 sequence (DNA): TGTGCCAGCAGCCCAGACGATTTCAGGGGATATGGCTACACCTTC. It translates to CASSPDDFRGYGYTF.

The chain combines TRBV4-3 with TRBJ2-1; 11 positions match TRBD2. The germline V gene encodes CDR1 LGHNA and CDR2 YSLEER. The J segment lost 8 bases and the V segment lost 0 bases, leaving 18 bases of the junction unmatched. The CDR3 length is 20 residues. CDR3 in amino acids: CASSQDLIFSGRASVDEQFF. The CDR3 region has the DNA TGCGCCAGCAGCCAAGATCTGATTTTTAGCGGGAGGGCCTCCGTCGATGAGCAGTTCTTC.

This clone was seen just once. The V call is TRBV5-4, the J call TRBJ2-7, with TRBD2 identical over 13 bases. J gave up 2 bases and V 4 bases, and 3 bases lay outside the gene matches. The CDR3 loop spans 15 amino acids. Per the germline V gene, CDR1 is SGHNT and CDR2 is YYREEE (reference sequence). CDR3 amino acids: CASSRGTSGAYEQYF. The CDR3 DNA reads TGTGCCAGCAGCCGCGGGACTAGCGGGGCCTACGAGCAGTACTTC.

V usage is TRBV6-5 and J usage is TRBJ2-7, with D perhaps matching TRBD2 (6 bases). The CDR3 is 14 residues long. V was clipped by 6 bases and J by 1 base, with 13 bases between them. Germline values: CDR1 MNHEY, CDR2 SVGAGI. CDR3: CASSRGDGSYEQYF. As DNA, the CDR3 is TGTGCCAGCAGCCGCGGGGACGGTTCCTACGAGCAGTACTTC.

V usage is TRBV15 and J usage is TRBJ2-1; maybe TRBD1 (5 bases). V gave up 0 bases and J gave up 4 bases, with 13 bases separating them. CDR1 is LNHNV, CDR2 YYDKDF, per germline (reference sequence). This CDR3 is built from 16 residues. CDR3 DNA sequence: TGTGCCACCAGCAGAGATCCCCCCAGGGATTACAATGAGCAGTTCTTC. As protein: CATSRDPPRDYNEQFF.

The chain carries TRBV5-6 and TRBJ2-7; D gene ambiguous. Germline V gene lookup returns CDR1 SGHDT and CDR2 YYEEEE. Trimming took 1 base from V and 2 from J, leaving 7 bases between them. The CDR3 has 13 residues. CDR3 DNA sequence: TGTGCCAGCAGCTTGTATGCTGCCTACGAGCAGTACTTC. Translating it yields CASSLYAAYEQYF.

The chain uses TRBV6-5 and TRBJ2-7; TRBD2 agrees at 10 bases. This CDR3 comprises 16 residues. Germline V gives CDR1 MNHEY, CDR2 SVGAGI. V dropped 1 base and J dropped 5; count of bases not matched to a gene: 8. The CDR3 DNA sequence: TGTGCCAGCAGTTACTTTCCTCCTAGCGGGGGAAACGAGCAGTACTTC. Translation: CASSYFPPSGGNEQYF.